This T cell receptor (beta chain) derives from a study of T cell responses to AZD1222 COVID-19 vaccine. Study-level findings and limits: Baseline seropositivity characterized only six AZD1222 recipients.

V lost 0 bases to trimming and J lost 1 base, with 13 bases between them. Germline CDR1 reads SGHDT; CDR2 reads YYEEEE. The CDR3 spans 16 residues. Assay: immunoSEQ multiplex PCR; the TCRdb copy retains only in-frame clones and omits some. The sample includes 90,000 to 120,000 clones, roughly 87% of them seen just once. With respect to this clone: Its antigen is unidentified.

Sequenced material: peripheral blood, taken on day 0 of AZD1222 vaccination. The receptor was isolated from an adult in good health. The chain uses TRBV5-6 and TRBJ1-2, with D perhaps TRBD1 (6 bases). The CDR3 region is CASSLGRGSYNYGYTF. CDR3 in DNA: TGTGCCAGCAGCTTGGGTAGGGGGAGCTATAACTATGGCTACACCTTC.